Included here is one T cell receptor (beta chain) sequence, with context. Its antigen remains unknown. This sample stems from a study of graft-versus-host responses after intestinal transplantation. Study details: Every recipient had anti-thymocyte globulin induction and 2 to 4 years of tacrolimus plus steroids.

The V end was cut by 4 bases, the J end by 8 bases, with 11 bases between. Germline lookup yields CDR1 MGHRA and CDR2 YSYEKL. The CDR3 contains 12 residues. Some clones are missing from TCRdb's copy, which holds only in-frame ones; the method was immunoSEQ multiplex PCR. The sample holds 70,000 to 95,000 clones, over 85% seen once. The specimen was unstimulated CD8+ T cells sorted from spleen or lymph node cells, collected before transplant. V usage is TRBV4-1 and J usage is TRBJ1-2, with unresolved D. The clonotype was recovered from a human donor who was the organ donor for an intestinal transplant. CDR3 protein: CASSPSGLGYTF. The CDR3 DNA reads TGCGCCAGCAGCCCCTCCGGACTCGGCTACACCTTC.